Below are 18 T cell receptor beta chains sequenced from a single sample in a study of spatial heterogeneity in lung cancer. Time point in this sample: sample taken at primary tumor resection. Unsorted whole RNA samples from tumor, nontumor lung or frozen PBMC were sequenced. From the 5' RACE reads, TCRdb called clonotypes with MiXCR, one entry per CDR3 protein. Of 45,000 or so distinct CDR3 sequences in the sample, approximately 12% are singletons; the top ten hold around 42%. Material: PBMCs, obtained at surgery. All receptors come from a female donor with early-stage non-small cell lung cancer.

This clonotype was counted only a few times. V usage is TRBV28 and J usage is TRBJ1-2; D gene uncertain. The V end was cut by 6 bases, the J end by 7 bases, with 9 bases between. Germline V gene data show CDR1 as MDHEN and CDR2 as SYDVKM. CDR3 length: 11 residues. As DNA, the CDR3 is TGTGCCAGCAGCCCGGCCATTGGCTACACCTTC. Translated, it gives CASSPAIGYTF.

This clonotype was counted at least ten times. This chain uses TRBV29-1 with TRBJ2-3; D tentatively reads TRBD1 or TRBD2 (5 bases each). The CDR3 extends over 12 amino acids. Germline values: CDR1 SQVTM, CDR2 ANQGSEA. The ends were cut back, 6 bases at V and 5 bases at J, with 12 bases in the middle. CDR3 residues: CSVDRDGDTQYF. The DNA of the CDR3 is TGCAGCGTGGACCGGGACGGAGATACGCAGTATTTT.

This clonotype was counted ten times or more. The J gene is TRBJ1-1, the V gene TRBV12-5; D gene unclear. Trimming took 0 bases from V and 2 from J, leaving 10 bases between them. Per the germline V gene, CDR1 is LGHNT and CDR2 is FRNRAP. CDR3 length: 15 amino acids. CDR3 region: CASGLVAGKNTEAFF. As DNA, the CDR3 is TGTGCTAGTGGTTTGGTTGCAGGTAAAAACACTGAAGCTTTCTTT. Full variable domain (outside the CDR3, taken from reference TRBV12-5 and TRBJ1-1): DARVTQTPRHKVTEMGQEVTMRCQPILGHNTVFWYRQTMMQGLELLAYFRNRAPLDDSGMPKDRFSAEMPDATLATLKIQPSEPRDSAVYFCASGLVAGKNTEAFFGQGTRLTVV.

The V call is TRBV30, the J call TRBJ2-1; D perhaps matches TRBD2 (5 bases). In germline, CDR1 is GTSNPN, CDR2 SVGIG (reference sequence). The CDR3 is 12 amino acids. V gave up 4 bases and J gave up 6 bases, with 10 bases separating them. CDR3 region: CAWTPAGNEQFF. The CDR3 nucleotides read TGTGCCTGGACCCCGGCGGGCAATGAGCAGTTCTTC.

This clonotype turned up a few times. The rearrangement uses TRBV5-1 and TRBJ2-7; 12 bases fit TRBD1. CDR3 length: 17 residues. Trimming at V came to 0 bases and at J to 7 bases, leaving 11 bases not matched to a gene. Germline lookup yields CDR1 SGHRS and CDR2 YFSETQ. The CDR3 DNA reads as TGCGCCAGCAGCTTGGGGGCCCCGGGACAGGGGGCGAGGGAGCAGTACTTC. Its translation is CASSLGAPGQGAREQYF.

This clonotype showed up just a few times. The V and J genes are TRBV14 and TRBJ1-2, with D hard to call. Germline loops: CDR1 SGHDN, CDR2 FVKESK. The length of the CDR3 is 13 residues. V gave up 4 bases and J gave up 0 bases, with 6 bases separating them. The CDR3 spells CASSRSPNYGYTF. In nucleotides, the CDR3 is TGTGCCAGCAGCCGAAGTCCTAACTATGGCTACACCTTC. Full variable domain (remainder filled in from reference TRBV14 and TRBJ1-2): EAGVTQFPSHSVIEKGQTVTLRCDPISGHDNLYWYRRVMGKEIKFLLHFVKESKQDESGMPNNRFLAERTGGTYSTLKVQPAELEDSGVYFCASSRSPNYGYTFGSGTRLTVV.

The chain recombines TRBV12-3 or TRBV12-4 with TRBJ2-4, with D hard to call. This CDR3 is built from 15 residues. V lost 4 bases and J 4 bases, leaving 14 bases between the germline ends. CDR3 bases: TGTGCCAGCAGTTCCACCCCGGGTCAGAAAAACATTCAGTACTTC. Amino acids: CASSSTPGQKNIQYF.

In this sample, this clonotype turned up many times. This chain connects TRBV10-3 to TRBJ2-1; D is tentatively TRBD1 or TRBD2 (5 bases each). Germline V lookup: CDR1 ENHRY, CDR2 SYGVKD. The CDR3 contains 14 residues. The ends were cut back, 2 bases at V and 8 bases at J, with 13 bases in the middle. CDR3 residues: CAISEPGTGDEQFF. DNA for the CDR3: TGTGCCATCAGTGAGCCGGGGACCGGGGATGAGCAGTTCTTC.

This clonotype was seen once. A junction end diverges from the germline sequence, so it may reflect a read error. The chain joins TRBV2 to TRBJ2-4; possibly TRBD2 for D (6 bases). In germline, CDR1 is SNHLY, CDR2 FYNNEI. This CDR3 region has 13 residues. DNA for the CDR3: TGTGCCAGCAATTTAGCGGCGGAAAACATGCAGTACTTC. Protein product: CASNLAAENMQYF. The full variable domain, its missing parts supplied by reference TRBV2 and TRBJ2-4, is EPEVTQTPSHQVTQMGQEVILRCVPISNHLYFYWYRQILGQKVEFLVSFYNNEISEKSEIFDDQFSVERPDGSNFTLKIRSTKLEDSAMYFCASNLAAENMQYFGAGTRLSVL.

This clonotype came up a few times. The rearrangement uses TRBV2 and TRBJ2-2; D is unclear. This CDR3 has 13 amino acids. V lost 4 bases and J lost 6, with 9 bases in between. Germline-derived CDR1 and CDR2 are SNHLY and FYNNEI. The CDR3 spells CASSATPPGELFF. The CDR3 DNA follows: TGTGCCAGCAGTGCGACACCCCCCGGGGAGCTGTTTTTT.

The chain uses TRBV7-9 and TRBJ1-1, with a tentative D call TRBD1 (5 bases). The CDR3 is made up of 14 amino acids. The germline V and J ends were trimmed by 3 bases and 6 bases, with 14 bases remaining between them. Germline V gene data show CDR1 as SEHNR and CDR2 as FQNEAQ (reference sequence). CDR3 sequence (DNA): TGTGCCAGCAGCTTCGAGTACGGGGCCGCTGAAGCTTTCTTT. Translated, it gives CASSFEYGAAEAFF.

This clonotype was recorded at least ten times. The chain combines TRBV2 with TRBJ1-3; 9 positions agree with TRBD1. The V segment lost 6 bases and the J segment 3 bases; nucleotides outside the gene matches: 6. Germline CDR1 reads SNHLY; CDR2 reads FYNNEI. The CDR3 is 15 residues long. The DNA of the CDR3 is TGTGCCAGCAGGGAACAGGGGGCGCTTGGAAACACCATATATTTT. It translates to CASREQGALGNTIYF.

The rearrangement uses TRBV28 and TRBJ1-1; tentative D call: TRBD1 (6 bases). The CDR3 totals 16 residues. CDR1 and CDR2 from the germline V gene are MDHEN and SYDVKM. V was trimmed by 2 bases and J by 5 bases, leaving 18 bases between them. The CDR3 loop is CASSLGGAGGQTEAFF. CDR3 nucleotides: TGTGCCAGCAGTTTAGGGGGGGCCGGGGGCCAGACTGAAGCTTTCTTT.

This chain uses TRBV5-4 with TRBJ1-6; TRBD1 aligns across 8 bases. Germline-derived CDR1 and CDR2 are SGHNT and YYREEE (reference sequence). Germline trimming cut 6 bases from V and 9 bases from J; bases unmatched to any gene: 5. This CDR3 is built from 13 residues. DNA for the CDR3: TGTGCCAGCACGACAGGGGTGGCTTCACCCCTCCACTTT. Protein sequence: CASTTGVASPLHF.

This clonotype was detected ten times or more. The chain links TRBV6-6 to TRBJ1-6; D is unclear. Trimming shortened V by 7 bases and J by 0 bases, and 13 bases separated the two germline ends. This CDR3 has 16 amino acids. Germline V gene data show CDR1 as MNHNY and CDR2 as SVGAGI (reference sequence). CDR3 loop: CASTPTTSSYNSPLHF. The DNA for the CDR3 is TGTGCCAGCACGCCCACCACTAGCTCCTATAATTCACCCCTCCACTTT.

This clonotype appeared many times. The chain is built from TRBV5-1 and TRBJ2-7; tentatively, D is TRBD2 (5 bases). V was clipped by 0 bases and J by 6 bases, with 10 bases between them. CDR1 is SGHRS, CDR2 YFSETQ, per germline. This CDR3 region has 13 residues. The CDR3 DNA sequence: TGCGCCAGCAGCTTGGAACCCGCGGGCGAGCAGTACTTC. Amino acid sequence: CASSLEPAGEQYF.

Only a few counts were recorded for this clonotype. This chain joins TRBV20-1 and TRBJ2-7; 8 bases are shared with TRBD2. After removal of 6 bases from V and 4 bases from J, the junction contained 5 bases not matched to a gene. Germline V CDR1 and CDR2: DFQATT, SNEGSKA (reference sequence). CDR3 length: 12 residues. Written as DNA, the CDR3 is TGCAGTGCCATCGGGGGGGGGTACGAGCAGTACTTC. Translation: CSAIGGGYEQYF.

The table lists this clonotype with many counts. The V call is TRBV6-2 or TRBV6-3, the J call TRBJ1-1; D is undetermined. The CDR3 has 13 amino acids. V was clipped by 4 bases and J by 2 bases, with 8 bases between them. Looked up from germline, CDR1 is MNHEY and CDR2 is SVGEGT. CDR3 residues: CASSSTGNTEAFF. In nucleotides, the CDR3 is TGTGCCAGCAGTTCGACCGGAAACACTGAAGCTTTCTTT.